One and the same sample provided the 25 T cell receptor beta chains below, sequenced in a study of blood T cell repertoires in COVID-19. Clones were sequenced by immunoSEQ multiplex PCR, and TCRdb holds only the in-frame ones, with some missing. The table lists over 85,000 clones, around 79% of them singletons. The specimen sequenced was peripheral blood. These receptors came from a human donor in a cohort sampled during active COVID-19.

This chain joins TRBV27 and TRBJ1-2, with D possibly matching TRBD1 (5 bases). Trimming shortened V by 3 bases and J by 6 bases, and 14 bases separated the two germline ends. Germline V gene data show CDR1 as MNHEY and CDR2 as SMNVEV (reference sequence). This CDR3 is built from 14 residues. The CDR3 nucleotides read TGTGCCAGCAGTTTTCGGGGGGAGTTTGATGGCTACACCTTC. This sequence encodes CASSFRGEFDGYTF.

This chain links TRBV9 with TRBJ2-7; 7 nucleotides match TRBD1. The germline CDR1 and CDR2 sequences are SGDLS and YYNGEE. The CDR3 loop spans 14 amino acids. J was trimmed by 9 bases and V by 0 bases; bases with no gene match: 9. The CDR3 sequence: CASSVAWQGEVQYF. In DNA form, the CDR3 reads TGTGCCAGCAGCGTAGCTTGGCAGGGGGAAGTGCAGTACTTC.

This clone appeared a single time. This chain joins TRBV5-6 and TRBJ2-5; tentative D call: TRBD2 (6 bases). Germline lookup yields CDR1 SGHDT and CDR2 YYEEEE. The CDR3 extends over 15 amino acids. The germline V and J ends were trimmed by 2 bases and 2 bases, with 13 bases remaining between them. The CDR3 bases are TGTGCCAGCAGCTTAGGGGTCGGACTACAAGAGACCCAGTACTTC. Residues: CASSLGVGLQETQYF.

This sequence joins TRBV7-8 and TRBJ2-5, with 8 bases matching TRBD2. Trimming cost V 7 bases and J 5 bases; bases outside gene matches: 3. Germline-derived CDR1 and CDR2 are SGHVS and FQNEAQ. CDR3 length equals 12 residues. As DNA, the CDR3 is TGTGCCAGCATCGGGGGGGCTGAGACCCAGTACTTC. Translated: CASIGGAETQYF.

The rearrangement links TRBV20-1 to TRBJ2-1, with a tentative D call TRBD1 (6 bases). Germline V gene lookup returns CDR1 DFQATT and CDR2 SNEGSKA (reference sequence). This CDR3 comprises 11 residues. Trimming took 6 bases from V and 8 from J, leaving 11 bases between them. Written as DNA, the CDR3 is TGCAGTGCCCGCGGACAGTATGAGCAGTTCTTC. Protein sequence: CSARGQYEQFF.

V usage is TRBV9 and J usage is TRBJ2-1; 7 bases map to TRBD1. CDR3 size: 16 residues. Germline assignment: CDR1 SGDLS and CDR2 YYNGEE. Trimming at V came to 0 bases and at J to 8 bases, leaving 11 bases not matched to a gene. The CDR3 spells CASSVGVGGKLDEQFF. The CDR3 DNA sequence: TGTGCCAGCAGCGTAGGAGTAGGGGGCAAGTTGGATGAGCAGTTCTTC.

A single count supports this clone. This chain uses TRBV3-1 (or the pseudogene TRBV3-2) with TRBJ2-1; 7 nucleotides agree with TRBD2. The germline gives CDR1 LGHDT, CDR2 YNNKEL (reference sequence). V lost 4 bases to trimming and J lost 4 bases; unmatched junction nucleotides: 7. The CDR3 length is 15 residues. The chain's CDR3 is CASSPQRGIYNEQFF. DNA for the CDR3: TGTGCCAGCAGCCCACAGCGGGGAATATACAATGAGCAGTTCTTC.

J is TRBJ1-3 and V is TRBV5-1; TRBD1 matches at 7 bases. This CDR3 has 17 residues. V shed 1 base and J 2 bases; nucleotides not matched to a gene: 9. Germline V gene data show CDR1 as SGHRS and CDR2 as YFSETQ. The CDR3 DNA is TGCGCCAGCAGCTTGACAACCACAGGGGCCCCTGGAAACACCATATATTTT. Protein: CASSLTTTGAPGNTIYF. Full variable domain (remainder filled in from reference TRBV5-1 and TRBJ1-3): KAGVTQTPRYLIKTRGQQVTLSCSPISGHRSVSWYQQTPGQGLQFLFEYFSETQRNKGNFPGRFSGRQFSNSRSEMNVSTLELGDSALYLCASSLTTTGAPGNTIYFGEGSWLTVV.

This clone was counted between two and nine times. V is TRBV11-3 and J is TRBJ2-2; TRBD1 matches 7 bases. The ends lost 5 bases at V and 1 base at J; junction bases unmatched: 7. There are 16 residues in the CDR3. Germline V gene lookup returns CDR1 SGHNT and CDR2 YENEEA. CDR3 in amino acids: CASSARTGMNTGELFF. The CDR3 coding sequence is TGTGCCAGCAGCGCCCGGACAGGCATGAACACCGGGGAGCTGTTTTTT.

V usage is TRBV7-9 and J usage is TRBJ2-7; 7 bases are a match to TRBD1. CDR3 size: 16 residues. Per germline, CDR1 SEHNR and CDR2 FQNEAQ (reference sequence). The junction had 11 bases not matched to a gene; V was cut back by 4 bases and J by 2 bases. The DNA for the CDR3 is TGTGCCAGCAGCTCCCCTTTGGGGACAGCTACCTACGAGCAGTACTTC. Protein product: CASSSPLGTATYEQYF. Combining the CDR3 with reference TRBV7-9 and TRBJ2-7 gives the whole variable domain DTGVSQNPRHKITKRGQNVTFRCDPISEHNRLYWYRQTLGQGPEFLTYFQNEAQLEKSRLLSDRFSAERPKGSFSTLEIQRTEQGDSAMYLCASSSPLGTATYEQYFGPGTRLTVT.

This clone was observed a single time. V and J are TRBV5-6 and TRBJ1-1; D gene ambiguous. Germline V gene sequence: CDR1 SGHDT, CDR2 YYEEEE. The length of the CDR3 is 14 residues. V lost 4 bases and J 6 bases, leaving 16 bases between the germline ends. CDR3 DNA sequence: TGTGCCAGCAGCCCGGTCCCGATGTCGGCTGAAGCTTTCTTT. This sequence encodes CASSPVPMSAEAFF.

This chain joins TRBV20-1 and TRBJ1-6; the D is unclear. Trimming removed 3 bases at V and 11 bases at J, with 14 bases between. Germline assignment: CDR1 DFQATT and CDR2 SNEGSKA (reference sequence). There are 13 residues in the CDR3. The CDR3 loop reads CSASFDVAAPLHF. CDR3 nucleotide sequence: TGCAGTGCTAGTTTCGACGTCGCGGCACCCCTCCACTTT.

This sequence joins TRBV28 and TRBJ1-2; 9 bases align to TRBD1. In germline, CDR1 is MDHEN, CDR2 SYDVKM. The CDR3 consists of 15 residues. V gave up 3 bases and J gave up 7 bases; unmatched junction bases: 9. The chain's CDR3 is CASSFGDRVLSGYTF. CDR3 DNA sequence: TGTGCCAGCAGTTTCGGGGACAGGGTTCTAAGTGGCTACACCTTC.

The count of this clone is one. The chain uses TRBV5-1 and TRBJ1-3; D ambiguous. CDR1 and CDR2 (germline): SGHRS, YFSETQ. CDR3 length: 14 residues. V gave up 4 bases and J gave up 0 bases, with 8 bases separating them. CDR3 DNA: TGCGCCAGCAGCGTGTCAGACTCTGGAAACACCATATATTTT. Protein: CASSVSDSGNTIYF.

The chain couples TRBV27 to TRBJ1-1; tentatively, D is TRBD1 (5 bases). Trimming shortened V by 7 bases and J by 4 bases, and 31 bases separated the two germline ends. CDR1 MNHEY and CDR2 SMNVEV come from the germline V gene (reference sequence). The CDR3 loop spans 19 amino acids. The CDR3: CASTSCVRVKIPDSTEAFF. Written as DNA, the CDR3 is TGTGCCAGCACCTCCTGCGTCAGGGTCAAAATACCAGATTCCACTGAAGCTTTCTTT.

The CDR3 loop is CASSLGTSGSNEQFF. The CDR3 nucleotides read TGTGCCAGCAGCTTAGGGACTAGCGGGAGCAATGAGCAGTTCTTC. The chain joins TRBV7-9 to TRBJ2-1, with 13 bases that match TRBD2. Germline CDR1 reads SEHNR; CDR2 reads FQNEAQ (reference sequence). There are 15 residues in the CDR3. The trim removed 1 base at V and 6 bases at J, leaving 0 bases unmatched.

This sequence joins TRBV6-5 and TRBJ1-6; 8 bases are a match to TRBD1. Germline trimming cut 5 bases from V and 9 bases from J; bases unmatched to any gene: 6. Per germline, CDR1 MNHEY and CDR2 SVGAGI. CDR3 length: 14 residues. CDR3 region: CASSTTGAGSPLHF. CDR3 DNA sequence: TGTGCCAGCAGTACGACAGGGGCCGGTTCACCCCTCCACTTT.

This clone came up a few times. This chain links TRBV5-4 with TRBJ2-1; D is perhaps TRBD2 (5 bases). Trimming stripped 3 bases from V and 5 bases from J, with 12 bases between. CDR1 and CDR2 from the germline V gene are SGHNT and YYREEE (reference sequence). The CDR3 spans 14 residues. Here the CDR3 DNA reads TGTGCCAGCAGCTCTATAGGAGGCAACAATGAGCAGTTCTTC. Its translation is CASSSIGGNNEQFF.

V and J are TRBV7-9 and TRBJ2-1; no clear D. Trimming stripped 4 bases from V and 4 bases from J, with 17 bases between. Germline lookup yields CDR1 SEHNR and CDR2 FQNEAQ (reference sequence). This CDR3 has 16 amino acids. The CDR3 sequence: CASSSKGMTGYNEQFF. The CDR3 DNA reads TGTGCCAGCAGCTCCAAAGGTATGACGGGTTACAATGAGCAGTTCTTC. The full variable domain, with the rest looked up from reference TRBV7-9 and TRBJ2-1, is DTGVSQNPRHKITKRGQNVTFRCDPISEHNRLYWYRQTLGQGPEFLTYFQNEAQLEKSRLLSDRFSAERPKGSFSTLEIQRTEQGDSAMYLCASSSKGMTGYNEQFFGPGTRLTVL.

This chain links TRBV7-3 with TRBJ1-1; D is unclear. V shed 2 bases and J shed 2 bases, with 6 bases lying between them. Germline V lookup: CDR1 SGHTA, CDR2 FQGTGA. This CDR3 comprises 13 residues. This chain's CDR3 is CASSLFINTEAFF. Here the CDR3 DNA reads TGTGCCAGCAGCTTATTTATAAACACTGAAGCTTTCTTT.

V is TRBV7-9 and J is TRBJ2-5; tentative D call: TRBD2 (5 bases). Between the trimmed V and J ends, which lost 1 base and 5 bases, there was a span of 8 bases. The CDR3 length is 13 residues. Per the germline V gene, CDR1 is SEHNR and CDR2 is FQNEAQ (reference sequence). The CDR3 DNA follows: TGTGCCAGCAGCTTAGTCAGAGGGGAGACCCAGTACTTC. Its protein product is CASSLVRGETQYF.

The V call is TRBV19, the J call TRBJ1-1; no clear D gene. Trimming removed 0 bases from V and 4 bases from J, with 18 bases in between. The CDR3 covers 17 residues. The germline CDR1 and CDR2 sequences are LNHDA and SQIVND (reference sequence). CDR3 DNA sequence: TGTGCCAGTAGTATAGATGGGAGAAACAAAGAGGGCACTGAAGCTTTCTTT. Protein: CASSIDGRNKEGTEAFF. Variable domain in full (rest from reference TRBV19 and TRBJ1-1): DGGITQSPKYLFRKEGQNVTLSCEQNLNHDAMYWYRQDPGQGLRLIYYSQIVNDFQKGDIAEGYSVSREKKESFPLTVTSAQKNPTAFYLCASSIDGRNKEGTEAFFGQGTRLTVV.

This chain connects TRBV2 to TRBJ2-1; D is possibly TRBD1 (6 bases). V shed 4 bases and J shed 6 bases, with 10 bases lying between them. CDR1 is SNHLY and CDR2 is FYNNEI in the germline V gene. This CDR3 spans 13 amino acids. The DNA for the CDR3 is TGTGCCAGCAGTGGGGGCAGGGGCAATGAGCAGTTCTTC. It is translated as CASSGGRGNEQFF.

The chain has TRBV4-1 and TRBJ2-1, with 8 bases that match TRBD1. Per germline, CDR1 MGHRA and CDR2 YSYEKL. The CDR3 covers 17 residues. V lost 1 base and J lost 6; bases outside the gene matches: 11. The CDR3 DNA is TGCGCCAGCAGCCAAGGTCAGTCAGGGGGCGCCGGCAATGAGCAGTTCTTC. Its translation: CASSQGQSGGAGNEQFF.

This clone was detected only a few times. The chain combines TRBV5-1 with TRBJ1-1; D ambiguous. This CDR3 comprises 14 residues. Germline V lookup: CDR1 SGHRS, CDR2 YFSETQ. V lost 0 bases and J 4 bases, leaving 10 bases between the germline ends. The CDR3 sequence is CASSLDSLSTEAFF. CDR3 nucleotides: TGCGCCAGCAGCTTGGACAGTCTGAGCACTGAAGCTTTCTTT.